The clone carrying this TCR beta chain was observed once. The antigen remains unidentified. This entry comes from a study of OX40 agonist ivuxolimab in advanced cancers. Here immunoSEQ multiplex PCR was the method, and the copy in TCRdb shows in-frame clones only, minus some. The sample shows 60,000 to 65,000 clones, 91% of them seen only once. There are 17 residues in the CDR3. In germline, CDR1 is LNHDA, CDR2 SQIVND (reference sequence). Trimming cost V 1 base and J 0 bases; bases outside gene matches: 5. Points from the study as a whole: Within 6 weeks, CD4+ and CD8+ blood T cells expanded clonally at 0.1 to 3.0 mg/kg.

The gene calls are TRBV19 and TRBJ2-3, with 9 bases aligning to TRBD2. The clonotype comes from an adult with an advanced solid tumor such as melanoma, head and neck, liver or kidney cancer. Specimen: CD4+ or CD8+ T cells sorted from blood, collected in a trial of the OX40 agonist ivuxolimab. The CDR3 DNA reads as TGTGCCAGTAGTATAGGGGCGACTAGCGGTAGCACAGATACGCAGTATTTT. Amino acid sequence: CASSIGATSGSTDTQYF.